Below are 14 T cell receptor beta chains sequenced from a single sample in a study of blood T cell repertoires in COVID-19. Libraries were prepared by immunoSEQ multiplex PCR; TCRdb keeps only in-frame clonotypes and omits some of them. The table includes fewer than 25,000 clones, approximately 91% detected once. Sequenced input: peripheral blood. The receptors stem from a man between 65 and 80 years old with COVID-19, enrolled during active disease.

CDR3 sequence: CASSLGQLYEQYF. CDR3 in DNA: TGTGCCAGCAGCTTGGGACAGCTCTACGAGCAGTACTTC. The chain uses TRBV5-5 and TRBJ2-7, with a weak D call TRBD1 (5 bases). The CDR3 is 13 amino acids. Germline V gene data show CDR1 as SGHKS and CDR2 as YYEKEE (reference sequence). Trimming removed 0 bases at V and 3 bases at J, with 7 bases between. Looking up the rest from reference TRBV5-5 and TRBJ2-7 gives the full variable domain: DAGVTQSPTHLIKTRGQQVTLRCSPISGHKSVSWYQQVLGQGPQFIFQYYEKEERGRGNFPDRFSARQFPNYSSELNVNALLLGDSALYLCASSLGQLYEQYFGPGTRLTVT.

This sequence joins TRBV5-1 and TRBJ2-7; possibly TRBD2 for D (5 bases). Germline CDR1 reads SGHRS; CDR2 reads YFSETQ. Trimming left V 4 bases short and J 2 bases short, with 13 bases between. The CDR3 has 14 residues. The CDR3 region is CASSASGSTYEQYF. As DNA, the CDR3 is TGCGCCAGCAGCGCGTCGGGGTCTACCTACGAGCAGTACTTC.

This clone came up once. The V call is TRBV25-1, the J call TRBJ2-3; perhaps TRBD1 as D (6 bases). Per germline, CDR1 MGHDK and CDR2 SYGVNS. V gave up 1 base and J gave up 2 bases, with 16 bases separating them. The CDR3 has 17 residues. DNA for the CDR3: TGTGCCAGCAGTGAATGGGGACGGGACAAGTACACAGATACGCAGTATTTT. This codes for CASSEWGRDKYTDTQYF.

The chain links TRBV24-1 to TRBJ2-1; D possibly corresponds to TRBD2 (6 bases). Trimming removed 5 bases from V and 5 bases from J, with 6 bases in between. Germline lookup yields CDR1 KGHDR and CDR2 SFDVKD. The CDR3 spans 12 residues. In DNA form, the CDR3 reads TGTGCCACCAGTGCGGGGGACAATGAGCAGTTCTTC. Translating gives CATSAGDNEQFF.

The rearrangement uses TRBV7-2 and TRBJ1-6, with D uncertain. V gave up 5 bases and J gave up 0 bases, with 8 bases separating them. CDR3 length: 15 residues. CDR1 and CDR2 from the germline V gene are SGHTA and FQGNSA. The CDR3 bases are TGTGCCAGCAGCCTACAGAGCTCCTATAATTCACCCCTCCACTTT. It specifies CASSLQSSYNSPLHF.

The chain joins TRBV7-2 to TRBJ2-7, with TRBD1 matching 10 bases. Germline lookup yields CDR1 SGHTA and CDR2 FQGNSA. V was pared by 4 bases and J by 3 bases, with 6 bases of the junction left unmatched. The CDR3 contains 15 residues. In DNA form, the CDR3 reads TGTGCCAGCAGCTCCCGGGACAGGGGCGTCTACGAGCAGTACTTC. Residues: CASSSRDRGVYEQYF.

This chain uses TRBV7-2 with TRBJ2-1, with D hard to call. Trimming stripped 5 bases from V and 8 bases from J, with 22 bases between. The CDR3 has 16 residues. Germline V gene lookup returns CDR1 SGHTA and CDR2 FQGNSA. The CDR3 spells CASSPYTVRALDEQFF. Written as DNA, the CDR3 is TGTGCCAGCAGCCCATACACAGTTCGAGCCCTGGATGAGCAGTTCTTC.

In its sample, this clone was seen once. The J gene is TRBJ2-7, the V gene TRBV12-1; the D call of TRBD1 is as the table states it, not checked on the DNA. TRBV12-1 is noted as a pseudogene. This CDR3 is built from 17 residues. CDR3 sequence reads: CASSFERGTGHSYEQYF. The CDR3 nucleotides read TGTGCCAGCAGCTTTGAACGGGGAACAGGGCACTCCTACGAGCAGTACTTC.

The chain links TRBV5-3 to TRBJ2-7; tentatively, D is TRBD2 (5 bases). TRBV5-3 is annotated as an ORF whose role is uncertain. The CDR3 totals 13 residues. Trimming cost V 6 bases and J 3 bases, with 13 bases left between them. CDR3 sequence: CARTRGFDYEQYF. The DNA for the CDR3 is TGTGCCAGAACCCGAGGGTTCGACTACGAGCAGTACTTC.

The V gene is TRBV7-8, the J gene TRBJ2-7; 9 bases map to TRBD2. The CDR3 spans 14 residues. V shed 3 bases and J 3 bases; nucleotides not matched to a gene: 3. CDR1 and CDR2 from the germline V gene are SGHVS and FQNEAQ. CDR3 in DNA: TGTGCCAGCAGCTTTAGCGGGGGAGGCTACGAGCAGTACTTC. Residues: CASSFSGGGYEQYF.

V is TRBV6-5 and J is TRBJ1-2; 7 bases fit TRBD1. Germline V gene data show CDR1 as MNHEY and CDR2 as SVGAGI. V was clipped by 6 bases and J by 5 bases; unmatched bases: 3. This CDR3 has 12 residues. The CDR3, as DNA: TGTGCCAGCAGCAAACAGGGGTATGGCTACACCTTC. This codes for CASSKQGYGYTF.

This clone was picked up one time. The chain uses TRBV7-9 and TRBJ2-7, with D possibly being TRBD2 (5 bases). The V gene lost 3 bases and the J gene lost 4 bases, with 13 bases spanning the gap. The CDR3 totals 14 residues. Germline values: CDR1 SEHNR, CDR2 FQNEAQ (reference sequence). The CDR3 coding sequence is TGTGCCAGCAGCTTGAGGGCAGGTGGATACGAGCAGTACTTC. It yields the protein CASSLRAGGYEQYF.

This chain connects TRBV4-1 to TRBJ1-1; D not resolved. Germline V gene sequence: CDR1 MGHRA, CDR2 YSYEKL. The V gene lost 1 base and the J gene lost 5 bases, with 8 bases spanning the gap. The CDR3 is 13 residues long. CDR3 loop: CASSQGGRTEAFF. The CDR3 DNA is TGCGCCAGCAGCCAAGGAGGTAGGACTGAAGCTTTCTTT.

The V gene is TRBV6-5, the J gene TRBJ1-1; D gene unclear. Trimming removed 7 bases from V and 7 bases from J, with 10 bases in between. Germline loops: CDR1 MNHEY, CDR2 SVGAGI. This CDR3 contains 11 residues. The CDR3 reads CASNGLLEAFF. The CDR3 region has the DNA TGTGCCAGCAATGGACTCCTTGAAGCTTTCTTT.